One and the same sample provided the 2 T cell receptor beta chains below, sequenced in a study of T-cell reconstitution after alpha-beta-depleted transplantation in children. Unique molecular identifiers were incorporated when the TCRbeta library was constructed. TCRdb analysed the PCR reads with MiXCR anew, one entry per CDR3 protein. This table has fewer than 1 million distinct CDR3 sequences, roughly 15% appearing once. The sample was PBMCs, mostly from graft donor cells, taken 360 days after TCRalphabeta/CD19-depleted stem cell transplant. Receptor source: a male patient under 18 who had a stem cell transplant for acute lymphoblastic leukemia, so the T cells may come from the graft donor.

This chain connects TRBV20-1 to TRBJ2-7; 10 bases align to TRBD2. Germline V gives CDR1 DFQATT, CDR2 SNEGSKA (reference sequence). The CDR3 runs to 15 residues. Trimming removed 5 bases from V and 3 bases from J; junction bases left unmatched: 10. The CDR3 sequence is CSAGESGRASYEQYF. The CDR3, as DNA: TGCAGTGCTGGGGAAAGCGGGAGGGCCAGCTACGAGCAGTACTTC.

This clonotype was picked up a small number of times. The chain is built from TRBV5-1 and TRBJ2-1; D is undetermined. V was clipped by 3 bases and J by 6 bases, with 13 bases between them. Germline V lookup: CDR1 SGHRS, CDR2 YFSETQ. The CDR3 sequence is 14 residues long. CDR3 protein: CASSWLEVGNEQFF. For the CDR3, the DNA is TGCGCCAGCAGCTGGTTAGAGGTTGGCAATGAGCAGTTCTTC.